The entry below describes one T cell receptor (beta chain). The sample is drawn from a study of blood T cell repertoires in COVID-19. Turning to the study itself: Sites in the United States, Italy and Spain provided acute and convalescent COVID-19 samples. Sample material is recorded as cDNA or gDNA derived from T cells, B-cell-depleted T cells, or PBMCs.

The authors' processing: Amplification of reference gene primers was used by the study to estimate nucleated cell counts. Only in-frame clones appear in the TCRdb table, and some are missing; sequencing was by immunoSEQ multiplex PCR. V and J calls and clone size come straight from that table; D and trimming were deduced from the DNA. The sample holds 250,000 to 300,000 clones, around 90% seen once. The CDR3 has 14 residues. V was pared by 3 bases and J by 1 base, with 10 bases between. Germline-derived CDR1 and CDR2 are SGHRS and YFSETQ. V gene TRBV5-1 combines with J gene TRBJ2-5, with D possibly being TRBD2 (5 bases). The sequenced material came from peripheral blood. This receptor was taken from a man aged 45-65 years with acute or convalescent COVID-19. The CDR3 spells CASSSPAGQETQYF. The CDR3 DNA reads TGCGCCAGCAGCTCGCCTGCGGGCCAAGAGACCCAGTACTTC.